A single sample is the source of the 30 T cell receptor beta chains below, sequenced in a study of T cells in Graves' hyperthyroidism and ophthalmopathy. RNA transcripts yielded amplified TCR beta CDR3 regions. The primer set for the first-round RT-PCR of the TCR CDR3 was HTBI. TCRdb redid the calling of the multiplex PCR reads with MiXCR, one entry per CDR3 protein. The repertoire holds about 360,000 distinct CDR3 sequences, with about 13% as singletons. Sequencing was carried out using blood. These receptors all come from a woman under 30 with Graves' hyperthyroidism.

This clonotype turned up a few times. In nucleotides, the CDR3 is TGCGCCAGCAGCCCCGGGACAGGGGGACCCGGGGAGCTGTTTTTT. Amino acids: CASSPGTGGPGELFF. The chain combines TRBV5-1 with TRBJ2-2, with 11 bases lining up with TRBD1. CDR3 length: 15 residues. Losses at the gene ends were 4 bases for V and 6 bases for J; bases not matched to a gene: 5. Germline V gives CDR1 SGHRS, CDR2 YFSETQ.

This clonotype was seen ten or more times. The gene calls are TRBV28 and TRBJ2-1; 13 bases are a match to TRBD2. Looked up from germline, CDR1 is MDHEN and CDR2 is SYDVKM. V was clipped by 2 bases and J by 10 bases; unmatched bases: 5. The CDR3 covers 15 residues. The CDR3 DNA sequence: TGTGCCAGCAGTTTAAGGACTAGCGGGAGACGAGAGCAGTTCTTC. Translation: CASSLRTSGRREQFF.

There are many counts of this clonotype. The V and J genes are TRBV6-1 and TRBJ2-2, with D hard to call. This CDR3 has 11 amino acids. Germline CDR1 and CDR2: MNHNS and SASEGT. The V and J ends lost 7 bases and 0 bases respectively, with 0 bases between them. CDR3 bases: TGTGCCAGCACGAACACCGGGGAGCTGTTTTTT. Its protein is CASTNTGELFF.

The chain couples TRBV9 to TRBJ1-1; tentatively, D is TRBD1 (5 bases). Germline CDR1 SGDLS, CDR2 YYNGEE. CDR3 length equals 14 residues. V was trimmed by 0 bases and J by 3 bases, leaving 9 bases between them. In DNA form, the CDR3 reads TGTGCCAGCAGCGTAGCAGGGATGCACACTGAAGCTTTCTTT. Translating gives CASSVAGMHTEAFF.

This clonotype was seen repeatedly, ten times or more. The genes are TRBV11-2 and TRBJ2-1; TRBD1 might be the D (6 bases). The CDR3 has 14 amino acids. V was shortened by 4 bases and J by 5 bases, with 12 bases between the two germline ends. Per germline, CDR1 SGHAT and CDR2 FQNNGV. CDR3 DNA sequence: TGTGCCAGCAGCTCGCAGGGGCCGAACAATGAGCAGTTCTTC. It codes for CASSSQGPNNEQFF.

The rearrangement links TRBV28 to TRBJ2-1, with D maybe TRBD1 (5 bases). The CDR3 consists of 16 residues. CDR1 is MDHEN and CDR2 is SYDVKM in the germline V gene. Trimming took off 1 base at V and 0 bases at J, with 10 bases between the two ends. This chain's CDR3 is CASSLYRSNSYNEQFF. CDR3 in DNA: TGTGCCAGCAGTTTATACAGGTCCAACTCCTACAATGAGCAGTTCTTC.

The chain is built from TRBV6-1 and TRBJ1-1; D is perhaps TRBD1 (6 bases). CDR1 is MNHNS and CDR2 is SASEGT in the germline V gene. The CDR3 covers 14 residues. The V end lost 5 bases, the J end lost 3 bases, and 13 bases lay between the germline ends. In DNA, the CDR3 is TGTGCCAGCAGTTTACTGGGGGGGCACACTGAAGCTTTCTTT. The encoded protein is CASSLLGGHTEAFF.

There are many counts of this clonotype. CDR3 in amino acids: CASTPQWASGETQYF. The DNA for the CDR3 is TGTGCCAGCACCCCTCAGTGGGCTAGCGGAGAGACCCAGTACTTC. The chain links TRBV6-1 to TRBJ2-5, with TRBD2 identical over 7 bases. After removal of 7 bases from V and 4 bases from J, the junction contained 12 bases not matched to a gene. The length of the CDR3 is 15 residues. Germline loops: CDR1 MNHNS, CDR2 SASEGT.

This chain joins TRBV7-9 and TRBJ2-2, with 7 positions matching TRBD2. Germline CDR1 reads SEHNR; CDR2 reads FQNEAQ (reference sequence). Germline trimming cut 8 bases from V and 0 bases from J; bases unmatched to any gene: 9. CDR3 length equals 16 residues. The CDR3 reads CASQGGSQANTGELFF. The DNA of the CDR3 is TGTGCCAGCCAGGGCGGGAGTCAAGCGAACACCGGGGAGCTGTTTTTT.

This clonotype came up many times. In DNA form, the CDR3 reads TGTGCCAGCAGCTTAAATCAGGGCGGTGACGAGCAGTACTTC. This gives the protein CASSLNQGGDEQYF. The chain carries TRBV7-9 and TRBJ2-7; TRBD1 is a possible D gene (5 bases). V lost 2 bases to trimming and J lost 5 bases, with 13 bases between them. The CDR3 covers 14 residues. Germline CDR1 is SEHNR and CDR2 is FQNEAQ (reference sequence).

This clonotype has at least ten counts. The rearrangement links TRBV6-1 to TRBJ2-4; 12 nucleotides agree with TRBD1. This CDR3 is built from 18 residues. The V gene's germline CDR1 is MNHNS and CDR2 SASEGT. The trim removed 1 base at V and 9 bases at J, leaving 13 bases unmatched. The DNA for the CDR3 is TGTGCCAGCAGTGAAGTGTTTGCCGGGACAGGGGGCTATAGCATTCAGTACTTC. Amino acid sequence: CASSEVFAGTGGYSIQYF.

The chain uses TRBV27 and TRBJ1-2, with TRBD1 matching over 9 bases. The length of the CDR3 is 19 residues. The V gene's germline CDR1 is MNHEY and CDR2 SMNVEV (reference sequence). J gave up 7 bases and V 5 bases, and 23 bases lay outside the gene matches. CDR3: CASSTLYTGTGLSLSGYTF. DNA for the CDR3: TGTGCCAGCAGTACTCTCTATACCGGGACAGGGTTGTCTCTTTCTGGCTACACCTTC.

This clonotype was picked up a small number of times. The chain carries TRBV28 and TRBJ2-3; maybe TRBD2 (5 bases). The CDR3 is 15 amino acids. Germline assignment: CDR1 MDHEN and CDR2 SYDVKM. Between the trimmed V and J ends, which lost 3 bases and 0 bases, there was a span of 10 bases. The CDR3: CASSFRESSTDTQYF. The CDR3 region has the DNA TGTGCCAGCAGTTTCCGGGAATCAAGCACAGATACGCAGTATTTT.

The sample holds many counts of this clonotype. The gene calls are TRBV28 and TRBJ1-1; D unresolved. Germline V gene sequence: CDR1 MDHEN, CDR2 SYDVKM. There are 16 residues in the CDR3. V lost 8 bases to trimming and J lost 1 base, with 20 bases between them. The CDR3 sequence: CASDRTRGGRNTEAFF. The CDR3 region has the DNA TGTGCCAGCGATCGTACCCGGGGAGGGCGGAACACTGAAGCTTTCTTT.

This clonotype came up many times. V and J are TRBV6-1 and TRBJ1-6; the match to TRBD1 covers 7 bases. CDR1 and CDR2 from the germline V gene are MNHNS and SASEGT. This CDR3 contains 14 residues. V was pared by 5 bases and J by 12 bases, with 10 bases of the junction left unmatched. The CDR3 sequence: CASSSGTASGPLHF. The CDR3 DNA reads TGTGCCAGCAGTTCCGGGACAGCCTCGGGACCCCTCCACTTT.

The rearrangement uses TRBV4-3 and TRBJ2-2; D not certain. The CDR3 covers 15 residues. V was trimmed by 0 bases and J by 1 base, leaving 6 bases between them. The germline V gene has CDR1 LGHNA and CDR2 YSLEER. The CDR3 reads CASSQDGQNTGELFF. Written as DNA, the CDR3 is TGCGCCAGCAGCCAAGATGGCCAGAACACCGGGGAGCTGTTTTTT.

The rearrangement uses TRBV4-3 and TRBJ2-1; 11 bases align to TRBD2. V dropped 1 base and J dropped 0; count of bases not matched to a gene: 2. Germline CDR1 and CDR2: LGHNA and YSLEER. The CDR3 contains 17 residues. CDR3 sequence reads: CASSQGTSGSSYNEQFF. DNA for the CDR3: TGCGCCAGCAGCCAAGGTACTAGCGGGAGCTCCTACAATGAGCAGTTCTTC.

This clonotype occurred many times. This chain links TRBV5-1 with TRBJ1-4; 9 bases are shared with TRBD1. V lost 4 bases, J lost 4 bases, and 8 bases stayed unmatched. Germline-derived CDR1 and CDR2 are SGHRS and YFSETQ. The CDR3 sequence is 16 residues long. The CDR3 loop is CASSLVGQGLNEKLFF. DNA for the CDR3: TGCGCCAGCAGCCTAGTGGGACAGGGACTTAATGAAAAACTGTTTTTT.

This clonotype was counted many times. The J gene is TRBJ2-5, the V gene TRBV2; 10 bases map to TRBD1. The CDR3 length is 15 residues. Trimming took 6 bases from V and 4 from J; bases not matched to a gene: 8. Germline loops: CDR1 SNHLY, CDR2 FYNNEI. CDR3 residues: CASSRQGAGGETQYF. In nucleotides, the CDR3 is TGTGCCAGCAGCCGACAGGGGGCAGGGGGAGAGACCCAGTACTTC.

This clonotype appeared many times. This rearrangement joins TRBV6-1 to TRBJ1-4; no reliable D call. This CDR3 has 15 residues. Germline CDR1 and CDR2: MNHNS and SASEGT. Trimming took off 8 bases at V and 3 bases at J, with 16 bases between the two ends. The CDR3 DNA is TGTGCCAGCCGAGCGAGGAAGTCAGCTAATGAAAAACTGTTTTTT. It translates to CASRARKSANEKLFF.

This clonotype was observed at least ten times. This sequence joins TRBV10-3 and TRBJ2-7, with D maybe TRBD1 (7 bases). The CDR3 sequence is 13 residues long. Trimming removed 10 bases from V and 4 bases from J, with 17 bases in between. Germline-derived CDR1 and CDR2 are ENHRY and SYGVKD. CDR3 residues: CATFGGQSYEQYF. The CDR3 nucleotides read TGTGCCACCTTCGGGGGACAGTCATACGAGCAGTACTTC.

The V gene is TRBV20-1, the J gene TRBJ1-1, with D maybe TRBD1 (6 bases). Trimming took off 1 base at V and 0 bases at J, with 12 bases between the two ends. Germline values: CDR1 DFQATT, CDR2 SNEGSKA (reference sequence). The CDR3 is 15 amino acids. CDR3 sequence reads: CSARGTVFLNTEAFF. As DNA, the CDR3 is TGCAGTGCTAGAGGGACAGTGTTTTTGAACACTGAAGCTTTCTTT.

In its sample, this clonotype was seen many times. The rearrangement links TRBV6-4 to TRBJ2-7, with D unclear. CDR3 size: 16 residues. With 0 bases removed from V and 5 bases from J, the gap between germline ends came to 17 bases. CDR1 MRHNA and CDR2 SNTAGT come from the germline V gene. CDR3 bases: TGTGCCAGCAGTGACTCGAAGGCGAACCCTACGGACGAGCAGTACTTC. Protein product: CASSDSKANPTDEQYF.

This clonotype was counted at least ten times. The chain is built from TRBV6-1 and TRBJ1-2; TRBD1 might be the D (6 bases). Germline V gene sequence: CDR1 MNHNS, CDR2 SASEGT. Trimming took off 1 base at V and 4 bases at J, with 13 bases between the two ends. The CDR3 totals 15 residues. The CDR3 sequence is CASSEVAGEGYGYTF. The CDR3 coding sequence is TGTGCCAGCAGTGAAGTGGCAGGGGAAGGCTATGGCTACACCTTC.

In this sample, this clonotype turned up many times. This chain uses TRBV29-1 with TRBJ2-3; D call uncertain. V was shortened by 3 bases and J by 2 bases, with 12 bases between the two germline ends. CDR3 size: 14 residues. Germline CDR1 and CDR2: SQVTM and ANQGSEA. The CDR3: CSVEMGTITDTQYF. CDR3 coding DNA: TGCAGCGTTGAGATGGGAACGATCACAGATACGCAGTATTTT.

The J gene is TRBJ1-4, the V gene TRBV20-1; D is possibly TRBD1 (5 bases). The V and J ends lost 6 bases and 8 bases respectively, with 19 bases between them. From germline, CDR1 is DFQATT and CDR2 SNEGSKA (reference sequence). The CDR3 sequence is 14 residues long. In nucleotides, the CDR3 is TGCAGTGCGCCCCCCGAGGGGATGGGGGAAAAACTGTTTTTT. Residues: CSAPPEGMGEKLFF.

The CDR3 region has the DNA TGCGCCAGCAGCCAAGCGATAGGGCGAGGCACTGAAGCTTTCTTT. Protein: CASSQAIGRGTEAFF. This chain joins TRBV4-3 and TRBJ1-1; D gene ambiguous. Trimming took 1 base from V and 4 from J, leaving 13 bases between them. This CDR3 has 15 amino acids. Germline CDR1 LGHNA, CDR2 YSLEER.

V and J are TRBV5-6 and TRBJ2-1, with 12 bases fitting TRBD2. Germline CDR1 is SGHDT and CDR2 is YYEEEE. Losses at the gene ends were 0 bases for V and 4 bases for J; bases not matched to a gene: 5. The length of the CDR3 is 17 residues. CDR3 sequence: CASSLVLAGGLYNEQFF. The DNA for the CDR3 is TGTGCCAGCAGCTTGGTACTAGCGGGGGGCCTATACAATGAGCAGTTCTTC.

This clonotype was observed at least ten times. The gene calls are TRBV20-1 and TRBJ2-1; 9 nucleotides match TRBD2. The J segment lost 7 bases and the V segment lost 7 bases, leaving 8 bases of the junction unmatched. CDR1 and CDR2 (germline): DFQATT, SNEGSKA (reference sequence). CDR3 length: 13 residues. The CDR3: CSEPGLAGNEQFF. DNA for the CDR3: TGCAGTGAACCGGGACTAGCTGGGAATGAGCAGTTCTTC.

This clonotype has a count of ten or more. The chain couples TRBV5-1 to TRBJ2-1; 11 nucleotides agree with TRBD2. V lost 4 bases, J lost 4 bases, and 4 bases stayed unmatched. Per the germline V gene, CDR1 is SGHRS and CDR2 is YFSETQ. This CDR3 has 15 amino acids. The CDR3 nucleotides are TGCGCCAGCAGCACGACTAGCGGGGAATACAATGAGCAGTTCTTC. Protein product: CASSTTSGEYNEQFF.